These 10 T cell receptor beta chains came from one sample sequenced in a study of cytomegalovirus exposure and HLA in healthy donors. Use of 60 Vbeta and 13 Jbeta primers characterized the PCR. Clones were sequenced by immunoSEQ multiplex PCR, and TCRdb holds only the in-frame ones, with some missing. This sample has approximately 130,000 clones, with about 80% found just once. The sample was PBMCs. The receptor set was obtained from a girl aged 2-15 years in good health and CMV-seronegative.

V and J are TRBV2 and TRBJ1-1, with TRBD1 matching 8 bases. This CDR3 is built from 16 residues. The V segment lost 4 bases and the J segment 1 base; nucleotides outside the gene matches: 8. Germline lookup yields CDR1 SNHLY and CDR2 FYNNEI. The DNA of the CDR3 is TGTGCCAGCAGTGGGGGCAGACAGGGGACGAACACTGAAGCTTTCTTT. Its protein is CASSGGRQGTNTEAFF.

The V and J genes are TRBV4-1 and TRBJ2-3; 13 bases line up with TRBD2. With 3 bases clipped from V and 3 bases from J, the junction kept 3 bases outside the gene matches. Germline assignment: CDR1 MGHRA and CDR2 YSYEKL. The CDR3 contains 16 residues. Here the CDR3 DNA reads TGCGCCAGCAGCCATCTGACTAGCGGGAGGACAGATACGCAGTATTTT. Its protein product is CASSHLTSGRTDTQYF.

The genes are TRBV30 and TRBJ2-5, with D maybe TRBD1 (6 bases). CDR1 is GTSNPN and CDR2 is SVGIG in the germline V gene (reference sequence). The CDR3 contains 15 residues. V was trimmed by 3 bases and J by 0 bases, leaving 14 bases between them. For the CDR3, the DNA is TGTGCCTGGAGCGATGGACAGCTTTACCAAGAGACCCAGTACTTC. Residues: CAWSDGQLYQETQYF. The full variable domain, rest sourced from reference TRBV30 and TRBJ2-5, is SQTIHQWPATLVQPVGSPLSLECTVEGTSNPNLYWYRQAAGRGLQLLFYSVGIGQISSEVPQNLSASRPQDRQFILSSKKLLLSDSGFYLCAWSDGQLYQETQYFGPGTRLLVL.

The chain has TRBV2 and TRBJ2-7; D is ambiguous. Looked up from germline, CDR1 is SNHLY and CDR2 is FYNNEI. This CDR3 region has 13 residues. Trimming removed 6 bases from V and 0 bases from J, with 9 bases in between. The CDR3 is CASRRLSSYEQYF. DNA of the CDR3: TGTGCCAGCAGGCGGTTGAGCTCCTACGAGCAGTACTTC.

In regard to this clone: At one end the junction does not follow the germline gene, possibly because of a read error. The rearrangement links TRBV6-5 to TRBJ2-7, with 9 bases lining up with TRBD1. Germline V gene lookup returns CDR1 MNHEY and CDR2 SVGAGI. The CDR3 spans 14 residues. Written as DNA, the CDR3 is TGTGCCAGCAGTCGGGACAGGGTGTCCTACGGGCAGTACTTC. Translated, it gives CASSRDRVSYGQYF.

V gene TRBV2 combines with J gene TRBJ1-2, with D possibly being TRBD1 (5 bases). The CDR3 contains 13 residues. Trimming shortened V by 9 bases and J by 5 bases, and 16 bases separated the two germline ends. Germline CDR1 SNHLY, CDR2 FYNNEI. CDR3 coding DNA: TGTGCCAGTAAGAAAACAGGAACTTATGGCTACACCTTC. This translates into CASKKTGTYGYTF.

CDR3 DNA sequence: TGTGCCACCAGCAAGCGGGGGGGCGAGTCAGATACGCAGTATTTT. The encoded protein is CATSKRGGESDTQYF. The rearrangement links TRBV15 to TRBJ2-3; TRBD2 aligns across 10 bases. The CDR3 has 15 amino acids. The germline gives CDR1 LNHNV, CDR2 YYDKDF (reference sequence). The V gene end was trimmed by 4 bases and the J gene end by 4 bases; junction bases not matched to a gene: 5.

The chain has TRBV18 and TRBJ2-2; 8 bases line up with TRBD1. The CDR3 contains 15 residues. Germline V gene data show CDR1 as KGHSH and CDR2 as LQKENI. The V gene end was trimmed by 2 bases and the J gene end by 1 base; junction bases not matched to a gene: 0. CDR3 sequence reads: CASSPGTGNTGELFF. The DNA for the CDR3 is TGTGCCAGCTCACCAGGGACAGGGAACACCGGGGAGCTGTTTTTT.

The chain joins TRBV6-5 to TRBJ1-1; TRBD1 might be the D (6 bases). The V gene's germline CDR1 is MNHEY and CDR2 SVGAGI. The CDR3 runs 13 residues. Deletions cut 0 bases from V and 8 bases from J, with 10 bases between. The CDR3 protein is CASSYSARGEAFF. Written as DNA, the CDR3 is TGTGCCAGCAGTTACTCGGCCAGGGGCGAAGCTTTCTTT.

This chain connects TRBV28 to TRBJ2-1; possibly TRBD2 for D (5 bases). CDR1 is MDHEN, CDR2 SYDVKM, per germline. The CDR3 consists of 13 residues. The ends were cut back, 5 bases at V and 9 bases at J, with 14 bases in the middle. This CDR3 reads CASSPPFGIEQFF. The CDR3 DNA reads as TGTGCCAGCAGTCCCCCGTTCGGGATTGAGCAGTTCTTC.